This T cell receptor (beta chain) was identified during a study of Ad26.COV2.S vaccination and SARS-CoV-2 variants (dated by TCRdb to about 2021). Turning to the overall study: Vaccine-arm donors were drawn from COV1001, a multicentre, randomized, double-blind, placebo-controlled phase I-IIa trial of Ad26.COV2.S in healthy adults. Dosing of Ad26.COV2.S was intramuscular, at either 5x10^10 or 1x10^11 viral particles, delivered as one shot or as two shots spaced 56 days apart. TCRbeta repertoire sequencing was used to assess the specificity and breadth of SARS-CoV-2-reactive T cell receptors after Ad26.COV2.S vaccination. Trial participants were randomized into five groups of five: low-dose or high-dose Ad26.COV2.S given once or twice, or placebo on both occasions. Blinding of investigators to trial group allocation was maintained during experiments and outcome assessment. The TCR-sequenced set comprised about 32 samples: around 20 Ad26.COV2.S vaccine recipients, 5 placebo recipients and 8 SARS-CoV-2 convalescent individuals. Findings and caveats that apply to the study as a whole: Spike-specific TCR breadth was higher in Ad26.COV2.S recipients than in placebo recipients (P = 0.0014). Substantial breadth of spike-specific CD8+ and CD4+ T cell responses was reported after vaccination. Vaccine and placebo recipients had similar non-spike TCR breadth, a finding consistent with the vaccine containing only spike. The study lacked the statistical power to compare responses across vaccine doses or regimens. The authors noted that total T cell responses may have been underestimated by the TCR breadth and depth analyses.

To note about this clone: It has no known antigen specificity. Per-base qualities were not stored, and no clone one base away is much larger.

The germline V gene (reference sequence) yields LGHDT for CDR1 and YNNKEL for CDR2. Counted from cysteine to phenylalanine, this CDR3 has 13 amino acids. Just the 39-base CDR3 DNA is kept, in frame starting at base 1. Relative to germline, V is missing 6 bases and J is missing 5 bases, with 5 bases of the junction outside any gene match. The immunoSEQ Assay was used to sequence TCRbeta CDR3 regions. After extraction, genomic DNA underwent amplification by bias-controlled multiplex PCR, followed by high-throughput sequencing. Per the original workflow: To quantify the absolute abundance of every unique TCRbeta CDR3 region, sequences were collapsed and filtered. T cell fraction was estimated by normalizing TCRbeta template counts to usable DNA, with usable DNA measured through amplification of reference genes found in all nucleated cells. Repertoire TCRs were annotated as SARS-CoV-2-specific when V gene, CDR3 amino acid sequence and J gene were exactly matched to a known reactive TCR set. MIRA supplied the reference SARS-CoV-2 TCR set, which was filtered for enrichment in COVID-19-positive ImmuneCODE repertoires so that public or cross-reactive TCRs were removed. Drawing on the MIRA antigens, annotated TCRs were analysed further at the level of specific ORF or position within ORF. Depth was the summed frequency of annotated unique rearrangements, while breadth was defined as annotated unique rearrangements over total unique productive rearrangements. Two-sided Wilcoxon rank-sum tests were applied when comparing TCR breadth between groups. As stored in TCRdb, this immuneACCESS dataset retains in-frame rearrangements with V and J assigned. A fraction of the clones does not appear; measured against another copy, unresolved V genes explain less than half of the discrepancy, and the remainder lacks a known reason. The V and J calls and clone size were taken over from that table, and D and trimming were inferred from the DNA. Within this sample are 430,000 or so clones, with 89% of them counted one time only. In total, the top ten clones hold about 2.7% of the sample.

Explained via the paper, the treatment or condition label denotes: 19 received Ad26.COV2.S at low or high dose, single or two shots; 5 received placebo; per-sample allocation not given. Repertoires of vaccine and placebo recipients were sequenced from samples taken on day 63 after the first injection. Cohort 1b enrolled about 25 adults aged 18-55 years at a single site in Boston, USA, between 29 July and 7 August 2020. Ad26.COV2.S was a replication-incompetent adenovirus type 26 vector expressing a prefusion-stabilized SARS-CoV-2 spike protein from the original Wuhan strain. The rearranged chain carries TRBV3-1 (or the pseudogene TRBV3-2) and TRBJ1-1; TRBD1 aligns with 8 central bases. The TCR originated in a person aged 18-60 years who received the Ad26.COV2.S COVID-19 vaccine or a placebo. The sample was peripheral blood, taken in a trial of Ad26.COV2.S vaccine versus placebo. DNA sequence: TGTGCCAGCAGTCAGACAGGGGAAACTGAAGCTTTCTTT. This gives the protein CASSQTGETEAFF.